This TCR beta chain was sequenced for a study of shared clonotypes between healthy human individuals. The germline CDR1 and CDR2 sequences are SGHNT and YYREEE (reference sequence). V lost 4 bases and J lost 3; bases outside the gene matches: 5. CDR3 size: 14 residues. CD8 cells classed as naive were CD45RO-negative and positively selected for CCR7, excluding terminally differentiated effector memory CD45RA+ cells. Nashville, Tennessee was home to all donors, each a Caucasian adult. Method: immunoSEQ multiplex PCR; TCRdb's copy keeps in-frame clones and lacks some. The sample has about 2 million clones, just under 95% seen once; the top ten hold roughly 1.2%.

V gene TRBV5-4 combines with J gene TRBJ2-7; 9 bases are shared with TRBD1. Sequencing was performed on naive CD8+ T cells sorted from blood. This sequence was found in a man aged 18 to 29 in good health. The CDR3 loop is CASSVDRGNYEQYF. CDR3 coding DNA: TGTGCCAGCAGCGTGGACAGGGGAAACTACGAGCAGTACTTC.